The 29 T cell receptor beta chains presented below share a single source sample, sequenced in a study of identical twins (dated by TCRdb to the mid-2010s). Library generation was performed with 5' RACE. Instrument on record: Illumina HiSeq 2000. Clones were called with MiXCR by TCRdb after fastp trimmed the public reads at Q25, and only in-frame beta chains were retained. All rows with the same CDR3 protein become a single entry with the most common DNA and genes. In all, the sample holds just under 550,000 distinct CDR3 sequences, and nearly 15% of those were seen once. Of the sample, less than 0.5% falls within the top ten clones. These same records also appear under a second study, on yellow fever vaccine responses in identical twins.

The sequenced material came from CD4+ T cells sorted from blood. These receptors came from a woman aged 18-30 years in good health.

The table lists this clonotype with a few counts. The DNA for the CDR3 is TGTGCCAGCAGTCGAGGGGGAATTTCCTACGAGCAGTACGTC. It translates to CASSRGGISYEQYV. The rearrangement joins TRBV2 to TRBJ2-7; D might be TRBD1 (6 bases). Deletions cut 5 bases from V and 1 base from J, with 12 bases between. CDR1 is SNHLY and CDR2 is FYNNEI in the germline V gene. The CDR3 runs 14 residues.

The J gene is TRBJ2-7, the V gene TRBV29-1; 9 positions match TRBD1. Trimming at V came to 4 bases and at J to 6 bases, leaving 7 bases not matched to a gene. Per the germline V gene, CDR1 is SQVTM and CDR2 is ANQGSEA. This CDR3 has 13 residues. The CDR3: CSVVGQGIGEQYF. The CDR3 bases are TGCAGCGTTGTTGGACAGGGGATTGGCGAGCAGTACTTC.

The chain links TRBV27 to TRBJ1-1; D perhaps matches TRBD1 (5 bases). Per the germline V gene, CDR1 is MNHEY and CDR2 is SMNVEV (reference sequence). This CDR3 contains 16 residues. The germline V and J ends were trimmed by 2 bases and 1 base, with 14 bases remaining between them. CDR3 sequence: CASSLRRGRENTEAFF. CDR3 sequence (DNA): TGTGCCAGCAGTTTAAGGCGGGGACGGGAGAACACTGAAGCTTTCTTT.

V and J are TRBV7-9 and TRBJ2-1, with 7 bases identical to TRBD1. With V trimmed by 2 bases and J by 4 bases, 5 bases remained unmatched. CDR1 is SEHNR and CDR2 is FQNEAQ in the germline V gene (reference sequence). The CDR3 runs 15 residues. The CDR3 bases are TGTGCCAGCAGCTTATCGACAGGGCGGTACAATGAGCAGTTCTTC. It translates to CASSLSTGRYNEQFF.

This chain joins TRBV12-3 or TRBV12-4 and TRBJ1-4; 7 nucleotides match TRBD1. This CDR3 region has 12 residues. V was clipped by 6 bases and J by 7 bases; unmatched bases: 2. CDR3 nucleotides: TGTGCCAGCAGAAGGGGGCTTGAAAAACTGTTTTTT. This codes for CASRRGLEKLFF.

This rearrangement joins TRBV11-2 to TRBJ2-2; TRBD1 matches at 7 bases. Germline V gene data show CDR1 as SGHAT and CDR2 as FQNNGV. This CDR3 is built from 16 residues. V trimming: 1 base; J trimming: 3 bases; junction bases outside the gene matches: 5. The CDR3 spells CASSLAAQGYTGELFF. CDR3 in DNA: TGTGCCAGCAGCTTAGCGGCACAGGGGTACACCGGGGAGCTGTTTTTT.

J is TRBJ2-7 and V is TRBV28; no reliable D call. Germline V gives CDR1 MDHEN, CDR2 SYDVKM. Trimming left V 7 bases short and J 0 bases short, with 16 bases between. This CDR3 has 15 residues. Here the CDR3 DNA reads TGTGCCAGCAACTCCCCGGCCCGAATCTCCTACGAGCAGTACTTC. Protein sequence: CASNSPARISYEQYF.

The chain combines TRBV20-1 with TRBJ2-7, with a weak D call TRBD2 (7 bases). Trimming removed 3 bases from V and 1 base from J, with 19 bases in between. The CDR3 runs to 16 residues. Germline V gene lookup returns CDR1 DFQATT and CDR2 SNEGSKA (reference sequence). The CDR3: CSARGRGLADSYEQYV. CDR3 nucleotides: TGCAGTGCTAGGGGTCGGGGGCTAGCGGATTCCTACGAGCAGTACGTC.

This chain uses TRBV6-4 with TRBJ2-2, with D maybe TRBD1 (6 bases). The length of the CDR3 is 16 residues. V lost 3 bases, J lost 2 bases, and 13 bases lay in between. From germline, CDR1 is MRHNA and CDR2 SNTAGT. In DNA form, the CDR3 reads TGTGCCAGCAGTGAAAAAACAGGGATAAACACCGGGGAGCTGTTTTTT. It is translated as CASSEKTGINTGELFF.

Only a few counts were recorded for this clonotype. This chain uses TRBV12-3 or TRBV12-4 with TRBJ1-6; perhaps TRBD1 as D (5 bases). V lost 3 bases to trimming and J lost 9 bases, with 9 bases between them. The CDR3 totals 13 residues. The CDR3 here is CASSFQRGSPLHF. CDR3 nucleotides: TGTGCCAGCAGTTTTCAGAGGGGTTCACCCCTCCACTTT.

A few counts support this clonotype. The V and J genes are TRBV5-1 and TRBJ2-3; a possible D gene is TRBD1 (6 bases). Germline V CDR1 and CDR2: SGHRS, YFSETQ. The CDR3 is 15 residues long. V was cut by 0 bases and J by 1 base, with 9 bases left in between. The CDR3 is CASSLGDTGTDTQYF. The CDR3 DNA is TGCGCCAGCAGCTTGGGGGACACAGGCACAGATACGCAGTATTTT.

This clonotype was seen more than once but under ten times. The gene calls are TRBV20-1 and TRBJ2-3, with D maybe TRBD1 (6 bases). V gave up 3 bases and J gave up 0 bases, with 16 bases separating them. Germline V gene sequence: CDR1 DFQATT, CDR2 SNEGSKA (reference sequence). The CDR3 consists of 16 residues. The CDR3 nucleotides read TGCAGTGCTAGGGGGGCCGTCCACAGTAGCACAGATACGCAGTATTTT. It specifies CSARGAVHSSTDTQYF.

This clonotype was counted between two and nine times. V and J are TRBV28 and TRBJ1-5, with 9 bases that match TRBD1. J lost 6 bases, V lost 4 bases, and 10 bases had no gene match. The CDR3 sequence is 16 residues long. Germline-derived CDR1 and CDR2 are MDHEN and SYDVKM. The CDR3 nucleotides read TGTGCCAGCAGTTCGCCGGGACAGGGAGAGAGTCAGCCCCAGCATTTT. This sequence encodes CASSSPGQGESQPQHF.

The chain uses TRBV11-2 and TRBJ1-2, with D possibly being TRBD1 (5 bases). This CDR3 has 14 residues. Germline V gene data show CDR1 as SGHAT and CDR2 as FQNNGV. V lost 4 bases and J 4 bases, leaving 13 bases between the germline ends. The CDR3: CASSSQTEAYGYTF. The CDR3 DNA reads TGTGCCAGCAGCTCCCAGACAGAAGCCTATGGCTACACCTTC.

The chain couples TRBV5-1 to TRBJ2-3; the D gene is possibly TRBD1 (6 bases). Per the germline V gene, CDR1 is SGHRS and CDR2 is YFSETQ. The V end was cut by 3 bases, the J end by 0 bases, with 8 bases between. There are 14 residues in the CDR3. This CDR3 reads CASSWDTSTDTQYF. The CDR3 DNA sequence: TGCGCCAGCAGCTGGGACACCAGCACAGATACGCAGTATTTT.

V and J are TRBV3-1 and TRBJ2-5, with D unclear. CDR3 length equals 12 residues. Deletions cut 1 base from V and 9 bases from J, with 9 bases between. Germline CDR1 is LGHDT and CDR2 is YNNKEL (reference sequence). This CDR3 reads CASSQGLLAQYF. Written as DNA, the CDR3 is TGTGCCAGCAGCCAAGGACTGCTTGCCCAGTACTTC.

The CDR3 loop is CASRVAGVYNEQFF. Written as DNA, the CDR3 is TGCGCCAGCAGAGTGGCAGGGGTGTACAATGAGCAGTTCTTC. V usage is TRBV5-1 and J usage is TRBJ2-1; maybe TRBD1 (6 bases). There are 14 residues in the CDR3. Per germline, CDR1 SGHRS and CDR2 YFSETQ. Trimming shortened V by 5 bases and J by 4 bases, and 13 bases separated the two germline ends.

There are a few counts of this clonotype. The chain combines TRBV20-1 with TRBJ2-2; perhaps TRBD1 as D (5 bases). V was cut by 3 bases and J by 4 bases, with 9 bases left in between. The CDR3 loop spans 13 amino acids. Germline assignment: CDR1 DFQATT and CDR2 SNEGSKA (reference sequence). Here the CDR3 reads CSARGRITGELFF. The DNA for the CDR3 is TGCAGTGCTAGGGGGCGAATCACCGGGGAGCTGTTTTTT.

V gene TRBV4-1 combines with J gene TRBJ2-1, with 9 bases lining up with TRBD2. The V gene's germline CDR1 is MGHRA and CDR2 YSYEKL. V gave up 5 bases and J gave up 6 bases; unmatched junction bases: 14. CDR3 length: 17 residues. CDR3 nucleotides: TGCGCCAGCAGCTCCCGGACGTCGGGACTAGCCGTCAATGAGCAGTTCTTC. Amino acids: CASSSRTSGLAVNEQFF.

CDR3 coding DNA: TGTGCCATCGGGACTAGTTGGGACAATGAGCAGTTCTTC. Protein: CAIGTSWDNEQFF. The V gene is TRBV3-1, the J gene TRBJ2-1, with 8 bases aligning to TRBD2. The V and J ends lost 10 bases and 5 bases, in that order; junction bases with no gene match: 7. The CDR3 spans 13 residues. CDR1 and CDR2 (germline): LGHDT, YNNKEL (reference sequence).

The rearrangement links TRBV5-1 to TRBJ2-7; 14 nucleotides match TRBD2. J gave up 2 bases and V 3 bases, and 7 bases lay outside the gene matches. CDR1 is SGHRS, CDR2 YFSETQ, per germline. This CDR3 region has 17 residues. CDR3 amino acids: CASSSGLAGAGPYEQYF. Written as DNA, the CDR3 is TGCGCCAGCAGCTCGGGACTAGCGGGGGCCGGGCCCTACGAGCAGTACTTC.

The rearrangement joins TRBV6-5 to TRBJ2-5, with D possibly matching TRBD1 (5 bases). Trimming took off 2 bases at V and 4 bases at J, with 14 bases between the two ends. Germline CDR1 MNHEY, CDR2 SVGAGI. The CDR3 is 15 amino acids. CDR3 region: CASSYLGTGRETQYF. For the CDR3, the DNA is TGTGCCAGCAGTTACCTAGGAACAGGCCGAGAGACCCAGTACTTC.

This clonotype was detected only a few times. The chain has TRBV5-1 and TRBJ2-3; D perhaps matches TRBD1 (6 bases). Trimming pared 0 bases from V and 2 bases from J, leaving 10 bases between. CDR3 length: 15 amino acids. The germline CDR1 and CDR2 sequences are SGHRS and YFSETQ. CDR3 bases: TGCGCCAGCAGCTTGGGAGGGACAATCACAGATACGCAGTATTTT. Translation: CASSLGGTITDTQYF. The complete variable domain, with remaining parts taken from reference TRBV5-1 and TRBJ2-3, reads KAGVTQTPRYLIKTRGQQVTLSCSPISGHRSVSWYQQTPGQGLQFLFEYFSETQRNKGNFPGRFSGRQFSNSRSEMNVSTLELGDSALYLCASSLGGTITDTQYFGPGTRLTVL.

This clonotype was picked up a small number of times. In DNA form, the CDR3 reads TGTGCCAGCAGCCCAACCAACAGCCAGAGGGCTATCAATGAGCAGTTCTTC. As protein: CASSPTNSQRAINEQFF. The chain is built from TRBV7-9 and TRBJ2-1; a possible D gene is TRBD2 (5 bases). CDR3 length equals 17 residues. Trimming took off 5 bases at V and 6 bases at J, with 23 bases between the two ends. The germline V gene has CDR1 SEHNR and CDR2 FQNEAQ (reference sequence). The variable domain in full, with the rest retrieved from reference TRBV7-9 and TRBJ2-1, is DTGVSQNPRHKITKRGQNVTFRCDPISEHNRLYWYRQTLGQGPEFLTYFQNEAQLEKSRLLSDRFSAERPKGSFSTLEIQRTEQGDSAMYLCASSPTNSQRAINEQFFGPGTRLTVL.

The chain employs TRBV6-5 and TRBJ1-2; D perhaps matches TRBD1 (5 bases). CDR1 MNHEY and CDR2 SVGAGI come from the germline V gene. The CDR3 runs to 12 residues. V lost 6 bases, J lost 2 bases, and 7 bases lay in between. The CDR3 coding sequence is TGTGCCAGCAGCCGGGACAACTATGGCTACACCTTC. This gives the protein CASSRDNYGYTF.

There are many counts of this clonotype. This chain uses TRBV6-5 with TRBJ1-1, with no clear D. The CDR3 spans 14 residues. Trimming removed 2 bases from V and 3 bases from J, with 10 bases in between. Germline-derived CDR1 and CDR2 are MNHEY and SVGAGI. CDR3: CASSYGILDTEAFF. The CDR3 DNA reads TGTGCCAGCAGTTACGGCATTCTGGACACTGAAGCTTTCTTT.

Turning to this clonotype: One end of the junction is discordant with germline, which a read error may explain. The CDR3 is CTVTTSGTNNEQFF. CDR3 DNA: TGCACCGTTACGACTAGCGGGACCAACAATGAGCAGTTCTTC. The chain combines TRBV29-1 with TRBJ2-1, with 11 positions matching TRBD2. Germline V gene sequence: CDR1 SQVTM, CDR2 ANQGSEA. CDR3 length: 14 amino acids.

This clonotype was counted once. The rearrangement links TRBV7-8 to TRBJ2-2; weak D call: TRBD1 (5 bases). V was clipped by 1 base and J by 4 bases, with 10 bases between them. This CDR3 has 15 amino acids. From germline, CDR1 is SGHVS and CDR2 FQNEAQ. The CDR3 protein is CASSLEAGPTGELFF. CDR3 nucleotide sequence: TGTGCCAGCAGCTTAGAGGCAGGGCCCACCGGGGAGCTGTTTTTT.

V gene TRBV25-1 combines with J gene TRBJ2-5, with TRBD1 as a possible D gene (7 bases). This CDR3 contains 14 residues. Looked up from germline, CDR1 is MGHDK and CDR2 is SYGVNS. Trimming left V 4 bases short and J 4 bases short, with 13 bases between. The CDR3 coding sequence is TGTGCCAGCAGTGTCTCAGGGGGAGGAGAGACCCAGTACTTC. This encodes CASSVSGGGETQYF.